The present TCR beta chain was sequenced within a study of CD8 T cells in Susac syndrome. cDNA came from about 0.5 to 1 ug RNA primed by random hexamers. TCRdb independently ran MiXCR on the immunoSEQ multiplex PCR reads; one entry per CDR3 protein. The sample contains some 200,000 distinct CDR3 sequences, around 95% of which appear only once. From germline, CDR1 is SGHRS and CDR2 YFSETQ. The CDR3 length is 15 residues. V was pared by 4 bases and J by 4 bases, with 3 bases of the junction left unmatched. This clonotype was obtained from a human donor with Susac syndrome. The V gene is TRBV5-1, the J gene TRBJ2-3, with TRBD2 matching over 13 bases. Specimen: CD4+ T cells from PBMCs. The CDR3 DNA reads as TGCGCCAGCAGCCCTGGACTAGCGGGAGCAGATACGCAGTATTTT. It encodes CASSPGLAGADTQYF.